One sample yielded the 4 T cell receptor beta chains listed below, sequenced in a study of blood T cells in healthy people across ages. Primers used in a second PCR of about 7 to 12 cycles were a sample-barcoded 5' primer and a J-beta primer mix. TCRdb fed the 5' RACE reads into MiXCR, producing one record per CDR3 protein. Of under 950,000 distinct CDR3 sequences listed, about 24% are singletons. Sequenced material: blood. Receptor source: a man between 65 and 85 years old in good health.

The CDR3: CASNPGGRPLAGVNEQFF. Here the CDR3 DNA reads TGTGCCAGCAACCCCGGAGGACGGCCACTAGCGGGAGTTAATGAGCAGTTCTTC. The J gene is TRBJ2-1, the V gene TRBV7-9; 11 bases are shared with TRBD2. With V trimmed by 7 bases and J by 7 bases, 18 bases remained unmatched. Germline-derived CDR1 and CDR2 are SEHNR and FQNEAQ (reference sequence). The CDR3 length is 18 residues.

The chain combines TRBV27 with TRBJ2-1; the D call may be TRBD1 or TRBD2 (7 bases each). Looked up from germline, CDR1 is MNHEY and CDR2 is SMNVEV (reference sequence). The V and J ends lost 1 base and 7 bases respectively, with 11 bases between them. The CDR3 is 14 amino acids. The CDR3 spells CASSLFQGGNEQFF. The CDR3 region has the DNA TGTGCCAGCAGTTTATTCCAGGGGGGGAATGAGCAGTTCTTC.

The rearrangement uses TRBV29-1 and TRBJ2-2; D is undetermined. Germline V gives CDR1 SQVTM, CDR2 ANQGSEA. The CDR3 consists of 11 residues. Deletions cut 6 bases from V and 6 bases from J, with 8 bases between. CDR3 coding DNA: TGCAGCGTCGGCGACGCCGGGGAGCTGTTTTTT. Translated: CSVGDAGELFF.

This chain joins TRBV6-5 and TRBJ1-2; no firm D call. Germline values: CDR1 MNHEY, CDR2 SVGAGI. Trimming pared 6 bases from V and 8 bases from J, leaving 16 bases between. The CDR3 extends over 13 amino acids. DNA of the CDR3: TGTGCCAGCAGGCCTACAGAGTACCACGGCTACACCTTC. Its protein product is CASRPTEYHGYTF.